This TCR beta chain was documented in a study of beta chain features in type 1 diabetes. Study-wide findings and caveats: Whether TCRB rearrangement is influenced by HLA type went unresolved here.

Per donor, one heparinised blood draw averaged roughly 110 mL. All of the isolated RNA was reverse transcribed, so expressed TCRB transcripts were sequenced. Sequenced by immunoSEQ multiplex PCR; TCRdb stores in-frame clones only, minus some. The data contain tens of thousands of clones, roughly 56% of them singletons. Concerning this clone itself: Its antigen is as yet unknown.

The sequence derives from a woman between 18 and 30 years old in good health. Sequenced: Tregs from blood.

The CDR3 loop reads CSASTGGSQYF. In nucleotides, the CDR3 is TGCAGTGCTAGTACAGGGGGTAGTCAGTACTTC. The chain has TRBV20-1 and TRBJ2-7; the match to TRBD1 covers 8 bases. The V gene end was trimmed by 3 bases and the J gene end by 10 bases; junction bases not matched to a gene: 5. Per the germline V gene, CDR1 is DFQATT and CDR2 is SNEGSKA (reference sequence). CDR3 length: 11 residues.